The present entry profiles one T cell receptor beta chain with its context. Sequencing used immunoSEQ multiplex PCR; TCRdb keeps in-frame clones, though not all of them. The data hold 140,000 to 150,000 clones, with 88% observed a single time. This entry is derived from a study of blood T cell repertoires in COVID-19. The CDR3 covers 11 residues. Germline assignment: CDR1 MGHDK and CDR2 SYGVNS. The ends were cut back, 2 bases at V and 15 bases at J, with 11 bases in the middle. The rearrangement joins TRBV25-1 to TRBJ2-1; TRBD1 is a possible D gene (5 bases). This sequence originates from a human donor with COVID-19, enrolled during active disease. The donor label of this sample is uncertain. Source material: peripheral blood. The CDR3 loop is CASSEGQGAFF. The DNA of the CDR3 is TGTGCCAGCAGTGAAGGGCAGGGTGCGTTCTTC. The full variable domain, its missing parts supplied by reference TRBV25-1 and TRBJ2-1, is EADIYQTPRYLVIGTGKKITLECSQTMGHDKMYWYQQDPGMELHLIHYSYGVNSTEKGDLSSESTVSRIRTEHFPLTLESARPSHTSQYLCASSEGQGAFFGPGTRLTVL.